Given below is one TCR beta chain in context. A v3.0 immunoSEQ assay was performed at survey level. It was roughly 40,000-50,000 T-cell genomes per sample that sequencing targeted. Clones were sequenced by immunoSEQ multiplex PCR, and TCRdb holds only the in-frame ones, with some missing. Seen here are about 19,000 clones, approximately 86% observed once, and the top ten hold roughly a tenth. The data belong to a study of long-term antiretroviral therapy in people with HIV. CDR3 size: 14 residues. Germline lookup yields CDR1 MNHNS and CDR2 SASEGT. V shed 0 bases and J shed 0 bases, with 6 bases lying between them.

This clonotype was sampled from a man aged 35 to 55 with HIV. The V gene is TRBV6-1, the J gene TRBJ2-7, with unresolved D. The source was unsorted PBMCs, collected 0.5 years after starting antiretroviral therapy. CDR3 in amino acids: CASSEAGLSYEQYF. CDR3 DNA sequence: TGTGCCAGCAGTGAAGCAGGCCTCTCCTACGAGCAGTACTTC.